Sequencing of this T cell receptor (beta chain) was carried out in a study of PD-1 blockade in classical Hodgkin lymphoma. Study at large: Patients were administered nivolumab (3 mg/kg intravenously) every 2 weeks.

CDR3 length: 12 residues. The germline V gene has CDR1 ENHRY and CDR2 SYGVKD. The ends were cut back, 7 bases at V and 0 bases at J, with 5 bases in the middle. Profiled with immunoSEQ multiplex PCR; TCRdb holds only in-frame clones, not every one. The data hold 49,000 or so clones, with around three quarters observed a single time. General study findings and limits: Baseline diversity in complete responders resembled that of newly diagnosed patients.

Remarks on this clone: The antigen is unknown.

With no exception, relapse followed autologous stem cell transplantation in all patients, and brentuximab vedotin exposure varied. Progressive disease, partial response or complete response was each patient's best response. The V gene is TRBV10-3, the J gene TRBJ2-3, with D unclear. The origin of this receptor is a human donor with classical Hodgkin lymphoma. This material consisted of peripheral blood mononuclear cells (PBMCs), taken before the second cycle of nivolumab. The CDR3 DNA follows: TGTGCCATCAAGGACAGCACAGATACGCAGTATTTT. It translates to CAIKDSTDTQYF.